Detailed here is one T cell receptor beta chain. Its antigen is currently unknown. ViraFEST expansion of antigen-specific CD4+ T cells with viral peptide pools preceded sequencing. When roughly eleven days of culture had elapsed, CD4+ T cells were isolated. Vaccine recipients, nucleocapsid antibody negative, had no prior SARS-CoV-2 infection. The protocol was immunoSEQ multiplex PCR, while the TCRdb copy is restricted to in-frame clones and leaves out a portion. The sample records about 20,000 clones, roughly 78% being singletons. The source of the sample is a study of vaccination effects on CD4 cells after COVID-19. This CDR3 is 18 amino acids long. V lost 2 bases and J 0 bases, leaving 19 bases between the germline ends. The germline V gene has CDR1 SEHNR and CDR2 FQNEAQ (reference sequence).

The starting material was CD4+ T cells from PBMCs cultured with HCoV-NL63 spike peptides, obtained before COVID-19 vaccination. This rearrangement joins TRBV7-9 to TRBJ1-1; D is ambiguous. The TCR comes from a human donor who received a COVID-19 vaccine. CDR3 amino acids: CASSLRAKGRSMNTEAFF. The CDR3 DNA sequence: TGTGCCAGCAGCTTAAGGGCCAAGGGAAGATCGATGAACACTGAAGCTTTCTTT.